This TCR beta chain derives from a study of T and B cells in COVID-19 patients. Judged by abundance, this clonotype is large (0.1 to 1%). What it binds is unknown. BIOMED2 TRB-A/B primer pools were used in multiplex TRB PCR. Each CDR3 protein is one row after TCRdb ran MiXCR on the multiplex PCR reads. The sample records thousands of distinct CDR3 sequences, around 20% being singletons. General observations from the study: In COVID-19 patients, T cell receptor beta variable and joining gene use was reportedly strongly skewed.

TRB was amplified from approximately 250-480 ng of blood genomic DNA. Germline V CDR1 and CDR2: SQVTM, ANQGSEA. Trimming stripped 4 bases from V and 0 bases from J, with 9 bases between. The CDR3 totals 13 residues. Sequencing was done on a sample of blood. The receptor's source is a human donor who had recovered from COVID-19. This chain connects TRBV29-1 to TRBJ2-5; possible D gene TRBD2, 5 bases. CDR3 in amino acids: CSVGTRYQETQYF. Here the CDR3 DNA reads TGCAGCGTTGGGACTCGGTACCAAGAGACCCAGTACTTC.